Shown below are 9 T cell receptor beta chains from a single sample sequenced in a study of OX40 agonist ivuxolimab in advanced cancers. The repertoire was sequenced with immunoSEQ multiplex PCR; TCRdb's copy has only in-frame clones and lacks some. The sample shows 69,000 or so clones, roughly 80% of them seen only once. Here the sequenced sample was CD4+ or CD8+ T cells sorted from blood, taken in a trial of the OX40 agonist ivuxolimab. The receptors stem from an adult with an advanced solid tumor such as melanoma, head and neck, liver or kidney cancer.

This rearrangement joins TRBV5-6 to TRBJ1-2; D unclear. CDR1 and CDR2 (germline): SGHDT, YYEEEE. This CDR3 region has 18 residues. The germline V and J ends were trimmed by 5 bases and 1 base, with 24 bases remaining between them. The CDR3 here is CASSPYLPTDALNYGYTF. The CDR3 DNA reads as TGTGCCAGCAGTCCATACCTTCCCACTGACGCCCTTAACTATGGCTACACCTTC.

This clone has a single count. CDR3 in amino acids: CTSSHGSGRWANEQFF. In DNA, the CDR3 is TGCACCAGCAGCCATGGTAGCGGGAGATGGGCGAATGAGCAGTTCTTC. The gene calls are TRBV1 and TRBJ2-1; the DNA was not compared with TRBD2, the D call given in the table. TRBV1 is a pseudogene locus. The CDR3 totals 16 residues.

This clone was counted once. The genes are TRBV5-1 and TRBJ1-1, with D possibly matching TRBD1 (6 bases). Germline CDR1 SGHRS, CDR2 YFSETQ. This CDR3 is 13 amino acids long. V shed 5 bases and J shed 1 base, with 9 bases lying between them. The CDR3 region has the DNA TGCGCCAGCAGTCGGGACACGAACACTGAAGCTTTCTTT. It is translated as CASSRDTNTEAFF.

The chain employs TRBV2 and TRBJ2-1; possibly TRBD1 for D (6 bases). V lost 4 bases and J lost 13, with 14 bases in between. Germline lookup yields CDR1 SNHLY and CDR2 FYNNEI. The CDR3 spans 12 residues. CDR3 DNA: TGTGCCAGCAGTGTCCTAGGGACACCTCAGTTCTTC. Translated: CASSVLGTPQFF.

CDR3 coding DNA: TGTGCCAGCAGCCTTAGGACAGGGAGTACGAACTATGGCTACACCTTC. Residues: CASSLRTGSTNYGYTF. This chain connects TRBV11-2 to TRBJ1-2; 8 nucleotides align to TRBD1. V shed 5 bases, J shed 2 bases, and the junction held 10 bases outside the gene matches. The CDR3 is 16 residues long. Germline assignment: CDR1 SGHAT and CDR2 FQNNGV.

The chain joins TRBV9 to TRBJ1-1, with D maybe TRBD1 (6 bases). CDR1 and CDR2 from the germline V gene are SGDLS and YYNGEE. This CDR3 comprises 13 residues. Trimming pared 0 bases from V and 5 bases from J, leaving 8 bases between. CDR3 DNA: TGTGCCAGCAGCGTAGGCGACAGGACTGAAGCTTTCTTT. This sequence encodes CASSVGDRTEAFF.

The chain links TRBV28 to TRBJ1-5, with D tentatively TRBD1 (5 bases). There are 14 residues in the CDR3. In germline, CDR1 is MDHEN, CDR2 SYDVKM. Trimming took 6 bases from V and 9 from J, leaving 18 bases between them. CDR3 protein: CASRTQGPEWPQHF. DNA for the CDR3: TGTGCCAGCAGGACTCAGGGTCCTGAGTGGCCCCAGCATTTT.

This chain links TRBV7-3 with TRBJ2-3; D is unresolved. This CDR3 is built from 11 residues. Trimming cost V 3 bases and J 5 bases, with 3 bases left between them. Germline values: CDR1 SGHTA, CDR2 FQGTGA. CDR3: CASSLEDTQYF. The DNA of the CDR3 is TGTGCCAGCAGCTTGGAAGATACGCAGTATTTT.

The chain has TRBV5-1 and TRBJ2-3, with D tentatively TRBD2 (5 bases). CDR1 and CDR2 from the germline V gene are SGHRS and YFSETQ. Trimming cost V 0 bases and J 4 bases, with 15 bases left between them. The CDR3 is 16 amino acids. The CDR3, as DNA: TGCGCCAGCAGCTTGGAGTCCTACAACGGGGCAGATACGCAGTATTTT. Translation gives CASSLESYNGADTQYF.